This record looks at one TCR beta chain sequence and its context. Its antigen is not identified. The data are from a study of cytomegalovirus exposure and HLA in healthy donors. Study conclusions and caveats: Reported findings show TCR beta sequences accurately forecast HLA-A and HLA-B alleles in most subjects. The listing of roughly 160 TCR beta chains classed them as cytomegalovirus-associated. Across HLA loci, a later analysis found differing TCR association rates, with DRB1 most and HLA-C fewest.

The V gene's germline CDR1 is SGHAT and CDR2 FQNNGV. After removal of 2 bases from V and 6 bases from J, the junction contained 3 bases not matched to a gene. This CDR3 has 16 amino acids. The PCR employed 60 Vbeta primers together with 13 Jbeta primers. Original processing methods: It was a later analysis that counted tens of millions of unique TCR beta chains, of which some 9.9 million were shared. TCRdb keeps only in-frame clones here, not all; method: immunoSEQ multiplex PCR. That table furnishes V, J and clone size, whereas the DNA furnished D and trimming. The sample table includes over 200,000 clones.

The chain uses TRBV11-2 and TRBJ1-6; 11 bases fit TRBD1. The material sequenced was PBMCs. This TCR derives from a woman aged 25 to 39 in good health and CMV-seropositive. The CDR3 here is CASSLFGTGGNSPLHF. CDR3 coding DNA: TGTGCCAGCAGCTTATTTGGGACAGGGGGTAATTCACCCCTCCACTTT.